Listed here are 29 T cell receptor beta chains from one sample, sequenced in a study of human T cells and chemical hapten exposure. One entry per CDR3 protein, called by TCRdb with MiXCR from the RACE reads. Of roughly 160,000 distinct CDR3 sequences listed, about 15% are singletons. Time point reported: patch test 1, 2 weeks after DPC sensitization. Noted treatment: therapeutic diphenylcyclopropenone sensitization with weekly scalp DPC. Sequenced material: whole blood, taken in connection with sensitization to the hapten diphenylcyclopropenone (DPC). Source of these receptors: a woman in her thirties with alopecia areata. Some clones in this sample may be carry-over from other donors' samples.

J is TRBJ2-7 and V is TRBV3-1; D might be TRBD2 (6 bases). This CDR3 is built from 14 residues. Germline V CDR1 and CDR2: LGHDT, YNNKEL (reference sequence). The ends were cut back, 5 bases at V and 2 bases at J, with 13 bases in the middle. CDR3 in DNA: TGTGCCAGCAGCGGGGGACTTATTACCTACGAGCAGTACTTC. It yields the protein CASSGGLITYEQYF.

This clonotype has only a few counts. This rearrangement joins TRBV29-1 to TRBJ1-3, with 8 bases identical to TRBD1. The CDR3 has 14 residues. CDR1 is SQVTM, CDR2 ANQGSEA, per germline. After removal of 7 bases from V and 4 bases from J, the junction contained 9 bases not matched to a gene. The DNA for the CDR3 is TGCAGCGGGACCGGACAGGGTACAGGAAACACCATATATTTT. Translation gives CSGTGQGTGNTIYF.

This sequence joins TRBV7-2 and TRBJ2-5; D remains ambiguous. Germline CDR1 and CDR2: SGHTA and FQGNSA. The CDR3 runs to 15 residues. Trimming pared 1 base from V and 4 bases from J, leaving 13 bases between. The CDR3 nucleotides are TGTGCCAGCAGCTTAGGAGGAGCAGGCGGAGAGACCCAGTACTTC. Translating gives CASSLGGAGGETQYF.

This clonotype was detected a few times. The chain has TRBV28 and TRBJ2-3; 10 nucleotides line up with TRBD2. V lost 4 bases and J lost 2; bases outside the gene matches: 3. CDR3 length: 15 residues. Germline V gene sequence: CDR1 MDHEN, CDR2 SYDVKM. The CDR3 bases are TGTGCCAGCAGTTCGCTAGCGGGGGTCACAGATACGCAGTATTTT. Translated, it gives CASSSLAGVTDTQYF.

The V gene is TRBV15, the J gene TRBJ1-4, with D hard to call. Germline loops: CDR1 LNHNV, CDR2 YYDKDF (reference sequence). The V gene lost 5 bases and the J gene lost 8 bases, with 12 bases spanning the gap. This CDR3 spans 13 amino acids. The CDR3 DNA is TGTGCCACCAGCCCCTCCTTGGCAGAAAAACTGTTTTTT. Translation gives CATSPSLAEKLFF.

This clonotype was seen repeatedly, ten times or more. The V and J genes are TRBV28 and TRBJ1-2; unclear D gene. The CDR3 is 13 residues long. V was pared by 2 bases and J by 7 bases, with 11 bases between. The germline V gene encodes CDR1 MDHEN and CDR2 SYDVKM. CDR3 amino acids: CASSLGSLIGYTF. The DNA for the CDR3 is TGTGCCAGCAGTTTAGGTAGTTTAATTGGCTACACCTTC.

The V call is TRBV2, the J call TRBJ2-2, with D possibly TRBD2 on 7 matching bases. CDR3 size: 14 residues. V was shortened by 10 bases and J by 6 bases, with 18 bases between the two germline ends. CDR1 SNHLY and CDR2 FYNNEI come from the germline V gene. This chain's CDR3 is CATRTGGWAGELFF. For the CDR3, the DNA is TGTGCCACCCGAACGGGGGGCTGGGCCGGGGAGCTGTTTTTT.

Concerning this clonotype: An end of the junction differs from the germline gene, which may be a read error. This chain uses TRBV5-1 with TRBJ2-5; possible D gene TRBD2, 6 bases. The CDR3 loop spans 12 amino acids. Germline CDR1 and CDR2: SGHRS and YFSETQ. The CDR3 nucleotides are TGCGCCAGCAGGTTGGAGGGTGAGACCCAGTACTTC. Translating gives CASRLEGETQYF.

Comments on this clonotype: A read error may be the cause here, since a much bigger clone is one base away. Because the CDR3 is missing its conserved closing phenylalanine or tryptophan, this is likely a read error. The chain has TRBV29-1 and TRBJ2-5, with 7 bases fitting TRBD2. This CDR3 is 14 amino acids long. The junction had 6 bases not matched to a gene; V was cut back by 3 bases and J by 2 bases. The germline V gene has CDR1 SQVTM and CDR2 ANQGSEA. The CDR3 loop reads CSVDLPGLQETQYS. DNA for the CDR3: TGCAGCGTTGATCTCCCGGGACTACAAGAGACCCAGTACTCC.

The CDR3 sequence: CASSVSWGNTEAFF. DNA of the CDR3: TGTGCCAGCAGCGTTAGCTGGGGGAACACTGAAGCTTTCTTT. V usage is TRBV9 and J usage is TRBJ1-1; D ambiguous. The V gene's germline CDR1 is SGDLS and CDR2 YYNGEE. The CDR3 totals 14 residues. The V end lost 2 bases, the J end lost 1 base, and 9 bases lay between the germline ends. Filled out from reference TRBV9 and TRBJ1-1, the complete variable domain reads DSGVTQTPKHLITATGQRVTLRCSPRSGDLSVYWYQQSLDQGLQFLIQYYNGEERAKGNILERFSAQQFPDLHSELNLSSLELGDSALYFCASSVSWGNTEAFFGQGTRLTVV.

The J gene is TRBJ1-5, the V gene TRBV28; 9 nucleotides agree with TRBD1. Germline assignment: CDR1 MDHEN and CDR2 SYDVKM. The CDR3 is 14 residues long. Trimming cost V 6 bases and J 5 bases; bases outside gene matches: 5. The CDR3 here is CASSPGTGHQPQHF. The CDR3 DNA reads TGTGCCAGCAGCCCCGGGACAGGGCATCAGCCCCAGCATTTT.

This chain joins TRBV7-9 and TRBJ2-3; 11 bases align to TRBD2. V shed 5 bases and J 2 bases; nucleotides not matched to a gene: 6. The V gene's germline CDR1 is SEHNR and CDR2 FQNEAQ (reference sequence). The CDR3 loop spans 16 amino acids. For the CDR3, the DNA is TGTGCCAGCAGCGTGACTAGCGGGGCGATCACAGATACGCAGTATTTT. Translated: CASSVTSGAITDTQYF.

This clonotype was seen only a few times. J is TRBJ2-3 and V is TRBV20-1, with D unresolved. Germline V CDR1 and CDR2: DFQATT, SNEGSKA (reference sequence). The V gene lost 5 bases and the J gene lost 1 base, with 13 bases spanning the gap. This CDR3 is 14 amino acids long. DNA of the CDR3: TGCAGTGCTCCGGGCGGCAGCGGCACAGATACGCAGTATTTT. This sequence encodes CSAPGGSGTDTQYF.

The chain combines TRBV5-1 with TRBJ1-1, with a tentative D call TRBD1 (5 bases). This CDR3 region has 13 residues. CDR1 and CDR2 from the germline V gene are SGHRS and YFSETQ. The germline V and J ends were trimmed by 6 bases and 2 bases, with 11 bases remaining between them. CDR3 in DNA: TGCGCCAGCAAGTTGGACACAAACACTGAAGCTTTCTTT. Translating it yields CASKLDTNTEAFF. The entire variable domain, with the rest obtained from reference TRBV5-1 and TRBJ1-1, is as follows: KAGVTQTPRYLIKTRGQQVTLSCSPISGHRSVSWYQQTPGQGLQFLFEYFSETQRNKGNFPGRFSGRQFSNSRSEMNVSTLELGDSALYLCASKLDTNTEAFFGQGTRLTVV.

The genes are TRBV7-2 and TRBJ2-2, with 8 nucleotides matching TRBD2. Trimming removed 5 bases from V and 4 bases from J; junction bases left unmatched: 9. The CDR3 is 16 residues long. Germline CDR1 is SGHTA and CDR2 is FQGNSA. The CDR3 here is CASSARAGDRTGELFF. For the CDR3, the DNA is TGTGCCAGCAGCGCCCGAGCGGGGGATCGCACCGGGGAGCTGTTTTTT.

This clonotype was seen more than once but under ten times. The J gene is TRBJ1-1, the V gene TRBV6-2 or TRBV6-3, with D uncertain. CDR3 length: 13 residues. From germline, CDR1 is MNHEY and CDR2 SVGEGT. V lost 7 bases and J 2 bases, leaving 11 bases between the germline ends. CDR3 residues: CASTYWGNTEAFF. CDR3 DNA sequence: TGTGCCAGCACCTACTGGGGTAACACTGAAGCTTTCTTT.

This clonotype was detected many times. The genes are TRBV5-1 and TRBJ2-5; a weak D match, TRBD1 (6 bases). Germline-derived CDR1 and CDR2 are SGHRS and YFSETQ. The CDR3 consists of 15 residues. Trimming took 2 bases from V and 2 from J, leaving 13 bases between them. The DNA of the CDR3 is TGCGCCAGCAGCTTAAGAGACAGGCATCAAGAGACCCAGTACTTC. This sequence encodes CASSLRDRHQETQYF.

This clonotype occurred many times. This chain connects TRBV7-2 to TRBJ1-4; 7 nucleotides agree with TRBD1. The CDR3 spans 13 residues. Germline V lookup: CDR1 SGHTA, CDR2 FQGNSA. V lost 3 bases, J lost 6 bases, and 1 base stayed unmatched. The CDR3 protein is CASSFGTDEKLFF. The CDR3 DNA is TGTGCCAGCAGCTTCGGGACAGATGAAAAACTGTTTTTT.

The chain employs TRBV6-5 and TRBJ1-4; D gene unclear. Germline assignment: CDR1 MNHEY and CDR2 SVGAGI. The CDR3 runs 17 residues. V dropped 6 bases and J dropped 0 bases, with 17 bases sitting between them. The CDR3 DNA is TGTGCCAGCAGCCGACGGCGGACCGCCTCAACTAATGAAAAACTGTTTTTT. As protein: CASSRRRTASTNEKLFF.

This chain connects TRBV5-1 to TRBJ2-5; tentative D call: TRBD2 (6 bases). Germline V gene data show CDR1 as SGHRS and CDR2 as YFSETQ. The CDR3 has 13 residues. Trimming stripped 0 bases from V and 6 bases from J, with 9 bases between. The CDR3 bases are TGCGCCAGCAGCTTGGCGGGAGCGAAGACCCAGTACTTC. Translated: CASSLAGAKTQYF. Together with reference TRBV5-1 and TRBJ2-5, the CDR3 gives the full variable domain: KAGVTQTPRYLIKTRGQQVTLSCSPISGHRSVSWYQQTPGQGLQFLFEYFSETQRNKGNFPGRFSGRQFSNSRSEMNVSTLELGDSALYLCASSLAGAKTQYFGPGTRLLVL.

The genes are TRBV6-5 and TRBJ1-5, with a weak D call TRBD1 (5 bases). Germline V gene lookup returns CDR1 MNHEY and CDR2 SVGAGI. Trimming took 0 bases from V and 7 from J, leaving 10 bases between them. This CDR3 spans 14 amino acids. As DNA, the CDR3 is TGTGCCAGCAGTTACTCCCCGGGGGAACAGCCCCAGCATTTT. Translated, it gives CASSYSPGEQPQHF.

Details on this clonotype: It is unclear where the CDR3 begins or ends on the DNA, so no DNA is shown, and the CDR3 is as TCRdb lists it. The chain links TRBV29-1 to TRBJ2-1; TRBD2 was called by the table and not checked on the DNA. The CDR3 sequence runs 12 residues, both termini included. Looked up from germline, CDR1 is SQVTM and CDR2 is ANQGSEA. The CDR3 region is CSNRDFGNEQFF.

The V and J genes are TRBV6-2 or TRBV6-3 and TRBJ2-2; TRBD1 matches at 9 bases. V dropped 5 bases and J dropped 4; count of bases not matched to a gene: 14. This CDR3 has 18 amino acids. CDR1 is MNHEY and CDR2 is SVGEGT in the germline V gene. The CDR3 reads CASSPGTGSPPFTGELFF. The CDR3, as DNA: TGTGCCAGCAGTCCCGGGACAGGGTCCCCACCTTTCACCGGGGAGCTGTTTTTT.

V usage is TRBV7-9 and J usage is TRBJ2-3, with 8 bases identical to TRBD2. From germline, CDR1 is SEHNR and CDR2 FQNEAQ (reference sequence). The CDR3 extends over 16 amino acids. With V trimmed by 1 base and J by 1 base, 4 bases remained unmatched. CDR3: CASSLEGRGGTDTQYF. The DNA for the CDR3 is TGTGCCAGCAGCTTAGAAGGGCGGGGGGGCACAGATACGCAGTATTTT.

The chain combines TRBV12-3 or TRBV12-4 with TRBJ2-1; D tentatively fits TRBD1 or TRBD2 (5 bases each). The CDR3 covers 15 residues. V was trimmed by 3 bases and J by 5 bases, leaving 14 bases between them. The CDR3 coding sequence is TGTGCCAGCAGTTTCTGGGCGGTGGGGGACAATGAGCAGTTCTTC. This codes for CASSFWAVGDNEQFF.

This chain uses TRBV10-3 with TRBJ1-1; D is unresolved. V was pared by 6 bases and J by 1 base, with 12 bases between. The CDR3 runs to 14 residues. From germline, CDR1 is ENHRY and CDR2 SYGVKD. This CDR3 is CAIRVEGENTEAFF. DNA of the CDR3: TGTGCCATCAGGGTTGAGGGAGAGAACACTGAAGCTTTCTTT.

V usage is TRBV7-2 and J usage is TRBJ2-7; D is ambiguous. Trimming removed 4 bases from V and 3 bases from J, with 16 bases in between. CDR3 size: 15 residues. Germline V gives CDR1 SGHTA, CDR2 FQGNSA. The CDR3 DNA follows: TGTGCCAGCAGCTCGACGAGACTGGTAAGCTACGAGCAGTACTTC. Translating it yields CASSSTRLVSYEQYF.

The table lists this clonotype with many counts. V usage is TRBV27 and J usage is TRBJ2-6; D gene unclear. Germline CDR1 is MNHEY and CDR2 is SMNVEV (reference sequence). Between the trimmed V and J ends, which lost 2 bases and 0 bases, there was a span of 11 bases. The CDR3 length is 17 residues. CDR3 coding DNA: TGTGCCAGCAGTTTAAAAGGTTGGAGCTCTGGGGCCAACGTCCTGACTTTC. Encoded protein: CASSLKGWSSGANVLTF.

The chain employs TRBV15 and TRBJ2-3; no firm D call. V shed 2 bases and J shed 2 bases, with 8 bases lying between them. The CDR3 runs to 14 residues. Germline V gene lookup returns CDR1 LNHNV and CDR2 YYDKDF (reference sequence). CDR3 sequence: CATSRKPDTDTQYF. DNA for the CDR3: TGTGCCACCAGCAGAAAGCCAGACACAGATACGCAGTATTTT.